The clone carrying this T cell receptor (beta chain) has just a few counts. Its antigen is not known. Since a much larger clone is just one base distant, this may be a read error. Germline-derived CDR1 and CDR2 are SEHNR and FQNEAQ (reference sequence). The CDR3 sequence is 14 residues long. This sample was taken from a study of T cells in Graves' hyperthyroidism and ophthalmopathy. Across the study: Blood from the periphery was taken at initial diagnosis, before any treatment.

TCR beta CDR3 region amplification was performed from RNA transcripts. Primed by the HTBI set, a first-round RT-PCR was run on the TCR CDR3. TCRdb re-called the multiplex PCR reads through MiXCR, storing one row per CDR3 protein. The table records about 560,000 distinct CDR3 sequences, roughly 17% of them present only once. Hyperthyroidism had been newly diagnosed in patients aged 18 to 65, and its duration was under 2 months. General study findings and limits: Most thyroid clonotypes that were expanded above 0.001 also turned up in blood. A model built on 13 V-J features separated ophthalmopathy from stable hyperthyroidism.

The specimen sequenced was blood. The genes are TRBV7-9 and TRBJ2-1, with 10 nucleotides matching TRBD2. This TCR was sampled from a woman aged 18-29 years with Graves' hyperthyroidism. The CDR3 DNA sequence: TGTGGCAGCAGCACTAGCGGGAAGGGGCAAGAGCAGTTCTTC. It codes for CGSSTSGKGQEQFF.